These T cell receptor beta chains were read from a single sample in a study of blood T cell repertoires in COVID-19. Libraries were prepared by immunoSEQ multiplex PCR; TCRdb keeps only in-frame clonotypes and omits some of them. The table lists around 65,000 clones, roughly 73% of them singletons. Sequencing was carried out using peripheral blood. The receptor set was obtained from a human donor in a cohort sampled during active COVID-19. Each CDR3 is given with its conserved first and last residue. Fields, in order: clone size, J gene, D gene, CDR3 length, V gene, CDR3 DNA, CDR3 protein. The D gene is left open where the match is weak. Size tells how often a clone was seen (once, few, many) or the class of an expanded clone, and some rows leave it out.

size: -; J: TRBJ1-4; D: -; length: 14; V: TRBV6-5; DNA: TGTGCCAGCAGGCCGACGGCCTGGGGCGAAAAACTGTTTTTT; CDR3: CASRPTAWGEKLFF
size: -; J: TRBJ2-5; D: TRBD1; length: 15; V: TRBV2; DNA: TGTGCCAGCAGTGAAGGCCGGACAGGGAGAGAGACCCAGTACTTC; CDR3: CASSEGRTGRETQYF
size: -; J: TRBJ2-3; D: TRBD2; length: 16; V: TRBV2; DNA: TGTGCCAGCAGCGCCGGGACTAGCGGGAGAACAGATACGCAGTATTTT; CDR3: CASSAGTSGRTDTQYF
size: -; J: TRBJ1-5; D: -; length: 14; V: TRBV5-1; DNA: TGCGCCAGCAGCTTAGCGGGGGATGATCAGCCCCAGCATTTT; CDR3: CASSLAGDDQPQHF
size: -; J: TRBJ2-3; D: TRBD2; length: 16; V: TRBV10-2; DNA: TGCGCCAGCAGTGACCTTAGCGGGAGAAGCACAGATACGCAGTATTTT; CDR3: CASSDLSGRSTDTQYF
size: -; J: TRBJ2-7; D: -; length: 14; V: TRBV11-2; DNA: TGTGCCAGCAGCCCCCGATATAACAGTTACGAGCAGTACTTC; CDR3: CASSPRYNSYEQYF
size: -; J: TRBJ2-5; D: -; length: 14; V: TRBV5-1; DNA: TGCGCCAGCAGCTTGGCAACTAGTCAAGAGACCCAGTACTTC; CDR3: CASSLATSQETQYF
size: -; J: TRBJ2-1; D: -; length: 11; V: TRBV30; DNA: TGTGCCTGGAAACAGTACAATGAGCAGTTCTTC; CDR3: CAWKQYNEQFF
size: -; J: TRBJ2-5; D: TRBD2; length: 18; V: TRBV5-4; DNA: TGTGCCCCCGGTGGGAGGGTAGGGCCTATGGTTCCGCAAGAGACCCAGTACTTC; CDR3: CAPGGRVGPMVPQETQYF
size: -; J: TRBJ2-5; D: TRBD2; length: 15; V: TRBV28; DNA: TGTGCCAGCAGTTTTAGCCTAGCGGAAGGGGAGACCCAGTACTTC; CDR3: CASSFSLAEGETQYF
size: -; J: TRBJ2-7; D: TRBD2; length: 15; V: TRBV27; DNA: TGTGCCAGCAGTTTAATCGTAGCGGGAGGTACCGAGCAGTACTTC; CDR3: CASSLIVAGGTEQYF
size: -; J: TRBJ2-2; D: -; length: 17; V: TRBV4-2; DNA: TGTGCCAGCAGCCACCCGGGCGCGGGGCCCAACACCGGGGAGCTGTTTTTT; CDR3: CASSHPGAGPNTGELFF
size: -; J: TRBJ1-4; D: -; length: 14; V: TRBV7-9; DNA: TGTGCCAGCAGTTCAGGGGACACCATAGAAAAACTGTTTTTT; CDR3: CASSSGDTIEKLFF
size: once; J: TRBJ1-3; D: -; length: 14; V: TRBV9; DNA: TGTGCCAGCACCCTCGGCAGGGCTGGAAACACCATATATTTT; CDR3: CASTLGRAGNTIYF
size: -; J: TRBJ1-3; D: -; length: 12; V: TRBV30; DNA: TGTGCCTGGACAAACTCTGGAAACACCATATATTTT; CDR3: CAWTNSGNTIYF
size: -; J: TRBJ1-2; D: TRBD1; length: 16; V: TRBV19; DNA: TGTGCCAGTAGTACGCCGGGACAGGGGGGTTTCTATGGCTACACCTTC; CDR3: CASSTPGQGGFYGYTF
size: once; J: TRBJ1-2; D: TRBD1; length: 15; V: TRBV4-1; DNA: TGCGCCAGCAGCCAAGAACGAACAGGGGGCTATGGCTACACCTTC; CDR3: CASSQERTGGYGYTF
size: -; J: TRBJ1-2; D: -; length: 13; V: TRBV7-2; DNA: TGTGCCAGCAGCTTCTCAGGGGAATATGGCTACACCTTC; CDR3: CASSFSGEYGYTF
size: few; J: TRBJ2-7; D: -; length: 13; V: TRBV28; DNA: TGTGCCAGCAGTTTGGCCAACCTCGACGAGCAGTACTTC; CDR3: CASSLANLDEQYF
size: -; J: TRBJ2-2; D: -; length: 15; V: TRBV7-6; DNA: TGTGCCAGCAGCTTGCTATCAGGGAACACCGGGGAGCTGTTTTTT; CDR3: CASSLLSGNTGELFF
size: few; J: TRBJ2-2; D: -; length: 16; V: TRBV7-2; DNA: TGTGCCAGCAGCCTGGGGTTAGCGGAGCCCACCGGGGAGCTGTTTTTT; CDR3: CASSLGLAEPTGELFF
size: -; J: TRBJ1-2; D: TRBD1; length: 14; V: TRBV14; DNA: TGTGCCAGCAGCCAAGAAGGACAGGGCTACGGCTACACCTTC; CDR3: CASSQEGQGYGYTF